Listed below are T cell receptor beta chains from one sample, sequenced in a study of cytomegalovirus exposure and HLA in healthy donors. TCRdb's copy holds only in-frame clones and misses some; the assay was immunoSEQ multiplex PCR. The sample contains approximately 64,000 clones, 85% to 90% of which appear only once. The specimen was PBMCs. These receptors came from a woman between 18 and 30 years old in good health and CMV-seronegative. Both conserved end residues are part of each CDR3. Fields, in order: CDR3 protein, CDR3 DNA, D gene, V gene, clone size, J gene. A D gene is named only where the DNA matches it firmly. Expanded clones get a size class; other rows say once, few or many, or leave the size out.

CDR3aa: CASSQGTSGGAGELFF; CDR3nt: TGTGCCAGCAGCCAAGGGACTAGCGGGGGGGCCGGGGAGCTGTTTTTT; d_gene: TRBD2; v_gene: TRBV4-2; abundance: few; j_gene: TRBJ2-2
CDR3aa: CASSARTGEGTDTQYF; CDR3nt: TGCGCCAGCAGCGCCCGGACAGGGGAAGGTACAGATACGCAGTATTTT; d_gene: TRBD1; v_gene: TRBV5-1; abundance: .; j_gene: TRBJ2-3
CDR3aa: CASNTGDTGELFF; CDR3nt: TGTGCCAGCAATACAGGGGACACCGGGGAGCTGTTTTTT; d_gene: TRBD1; v_gene: TRBV28; abundance: few; j_gene: TRBJ2-2
CDR3aa: CASASGVEEKLFF; CDR3nt: TGTGCCAGCGCGAGCGGTGTTGAGGAAAAACTGTTTTTT; d_gene: .; v_gene: TRBV18; abundance: .; j_gene: TRBJ1-4
CDR3aa: CASSQEESGRVTQYF; CDR3nt: TGCGCCAGCAGCCAAGAGGAAAGCGGGCGGGTTACGCAGTATTTT; d_gene: .; v_gene: TRBV4-1; abundance: .; j_gene: TRBJ2-3
CDR3aa: CASSGRTGSGNEQFF; CDR3nt: TGTGCCAGCAGTGGTCGGACAGGGTCCGGCAATGAGCAGTTCTTC; d_gene: TRBD1; v_gene: TRBV27; abundance: .; j_gene: TRBJ2-1
CDR3aa: CASRLVEGQGATDTEAFF; CDR3nt: TGTGCAAGTCGCTTAGTGGAAGGGCAGGGGGCTACGGACACTGAAGCTTTCTTT; d_gene: .; v_gene: TRBV12-2; abundance: .; j_gene: TRBJ1-1
CDR3aa: CASSPFPRGPSITGELFF; CDR3nt: TGTGCCAGCTCACCATTTCCCAGGGGGCCGTCGATCACCGGGGAGCTGTTTTTT; d_gene: TRBD1; v_gene: TRBV18; abundance: once; j_gene: TRBJ2-2
CDR3aa: CASSLNPGEGYTF; CDR3nt: TGTGCCAGCAGCTTAAATCCCGGGGAAGGCTACACCTTC; d_gene: .; v_gene: TRBV7-3; abundance: .; j_gene: TRBJ1-2
CDR3aa: CASSYGIDQPQHF; CDR3nt: TGTGCCAGCAGCTACGGGATCGATCAGCCCCAGCATTTT; d_gene: .; v_gene: TRBV7-3; abundance: .; j_gene: TRBJ1-5
CDR3aa: CASSRQGSEAFF; CDR3nt: TGTGCCAGCAGCCGACAGGGGTCTGAAGCTTTCTTT; d_gene: TRBD1; v_gene: TRBV6-5; abundance: .; j_gene: TRBJ1-1
CDR3aa: CASSSLGEQYF; CDR3nt: TGTGCCAGCAGCTCCCTCGGGGAGCAGTACTTC; d_gene: .; v_gene: TRBV7-2; abundance: .; j_gene: TRBJ2-7
CDR3aa: CASSPDRTGIGEAFF; CDR3nt: TGCGCCAGCAGCCCAGACAGGACAGGGATCGGTGAAGCTTTCTTT; d_gene: TRBD1; v_gene: TRBV5-1; abundance: .; j_gene: TRBJ1-1
CDR3aa: CASSSAGSSEQYF; CDR3nt: TGTGCCAGCAGCTCAGCGGGGAGTAGCGAGCAGTACTTC; d_gene: TRBD2; v_gene: TRBV7-3; abundance: once; j_gene: TRBJ2-7
CDR3aa: CAISRQAAATNEKLFF; CDR3nt: TGTGCCATCTCGAGACAGGCTGCTGCAACTAATGAAAAACTGTTTTTT; d_gene: .; v_gene: TRBV10-3; abundance: .; j_gene: TRBJ1-4
CDR3aa: CASSGLAGGPYNEQFF; CDR3nt: TGTGCCAGCAGCGGACTAGCGGGGGGGCCTTACAATGAGCAGTTCTTC; d_gene: TRBD2; v_gene: TRBV9; abundance: .; j_gene: TRBJ2-1
CDR3aa: CAWSVRNTIYF; CDR3nt: TGTGCCTGGAGCGTTAGAAACACCATATATTTT; d_gene: .; v_gene: TRBV30; abundance: .; j_gene: TRBJ1-3
CDR3aa: CASRQGGVDQPQHF; CDR3nt: TGTGCCAGCAGGCAAGGAGGGGTCGATCAGCCCCAGCATTTT; d_gene: .; v_gene: TRBV6-5; abundance: .; j_gene: TRBJ1-5
CDR3aa: CASRRTSGNEQFF; CDR3nt: TGTGCCAGCCGGAGGACTAGCGGCAATGAGCAGTTCTTC; d_gene: TRBD2; v_gene: TRBV2; abundance: .; j_gene: TRBJ2-1
CDR3aa: CASSEAGTSGYEQYF; CDR3nt: TGTGCCAGCAGTGAAGCCGGGACTAGCGGATACGAGCAGTACTTC; d_gene: TRBD2; v_gene: TRBV6-1; abundance: .; j_gene: TRBJ2-7